The 21 T cell receptor beta chains given below trace back to one sample, sequenced in a study of post-analysis software for immune sequencing data. Findings of the study overall: There were roughly 5 TRBV segments more frequent in patients than controls, and TRBV5-6, TRBV5-1 and TRBV20-1 were among them.

Tagging with unique molecular identifiers was a feature of the TCR beta cDNA libraries. TCRdb fed the PCR reads into MiXCR, producing one record per CDR3 protein. The sample has roughly 400,000 distinct CDR3 sequences, 39% seen once. Their specific antigens are unknown. Specimen: blood. Receptor source: a girl aged 2 to 10 with multiple sclerosis.

This clonotype was counted only a few times. The chain couples TRBV2 to TRBJ2-7, with D unresolved. Trimming took 8 bases from V and 6 from J, leaving 11 bases between them. From germline, CDR1 is SNHLY and CDR2 FYNNEI. CDR3 length: 11 residues. The chain's CDR3 is CASGAMGEQYF. The CDR3 bases are TGTGCCAGCGGTGCAATGGGCGAGCAGTACTTC.

The chain carries TRBV27 and TRBJ2-5; 9 bases match TRBD2. This CDR3 spans 12 amino acids. Germline V CDR1 and CDR2: MNHEY, SMNVEV (reference sequence). V lost 8 bases and J lost 5; bases outside the gene matches: 3. In DNA form, the CDR3 reads TGTGCCAGCGGGACTAGCACCGAGACCCAGTACTTC. It encodes CASGTSTETQYF.

This clonotype was counted many times. The chain couples TRBV7-3 to TRBJ2-7; D is ambiguous. Germline V gene data show CDR1 as SGHTA and CDR2 as FQGTGA. The CDR3 is made up of 10 amino acids. V dropped 8 bases and J dropped 4 bases, with 6 bases sitting between them. CDR3 in amino acids: CASQLYEQYF. Written as DNA, the CDR3 is TGTGCCAGCCAGCTTTACGAGCAGTACTTC. The whole variable domain, filled in from reference TRBV7-3 and TRBJ2-7, reads GAGVSQTPSNKVTEKGKYVELRCDPISGHTALYWYRQSLGQGPEFLIYFQGTGAADDSGLPNDRFFAVRPEGSVSTLKIQRTERGDSAVYLCASQLYEQYFGPGTRLTVT.

V usage is TRBV6-2 or TRBV6-3 and J usage is TRBJ2-7; TRBD2 agrees at 8 bases. The CDR3 extends over 18 amino acids. Trimming at V came to 2 bases and at J to 3 bases, leaving 15 bases not matched to a gene. From germline, CDR1 is MNHEY and CDR2 SVGEGT. The CDR3 DNA reads TGTGCCAGCAGTTACCAAAGTCGACTAGCGAGTCTATACTACGAGCAGTACTTC. Protein product: CASSYQSRLASLYYEQYF.

The table lists this clonotype with a few counts. V usage is TRBV9 and J usage is TRBJ2-3, with 8 positions matching TRBD2. The germline gives CDR1 SGDLS, CDR2 YYNGEE. The CDR3 is 15 residues long. J lost 5 bases, V lost 4 bases, and 9 bases had no gene match. CDR3 region: CASSRREGREDTQYF. For the CDR3, the DNA is TGTGCCAGCAGCCGCCGGGAGGGCCGAGAAGATACGCAGTATTTT.

This chain uses TRBV2 with TRBJ1-2; D might be TRBD1 (5 bases). The CDR3 runs to 13 residues. Germline V gene sequence: CDR1 SNHLY, CDR2 FYNNEI. The V gene lost 8 bases and the J gene lost 4 bases, with 14 bases spanning the gap. CDR3 bases: TGTGCCAGCGATAGGCAGGGACTCTATGGCTACACCTTC. Translating gives CASDRQGLYGYTF.

This clonotype showed up many times. This rearrangement joins TRBV12-3 or TRBV12-4 to TRBJ1-1; TRBD1 is a possible D gene (5 bases). The CDR3 consists of 20 residues. The germline V and J ends were trimmed by 3 bases and 1 base, with 27 bases remaining between them. CDR3 DNA sequence: TGTGCCAGCAGTTTGGCCAGACTACAGGTATCCTCGGGTGGGAACACTGAAGCTTTCTTT. It yields the protein CASSLARLQVSSGGNTEAFF.

V gene TRBV12-3 or TRBV12-4 combines with J gene TRBJ2-7; tentative D call: TRBD1 (5 bases). The CDR3 is 13 residues long. The germline V and J ends were trimmed by 2 bases and 5 bases, with 10 bases remaining between them. The CDR3 nucleotides are TGTGCCAGCAGTTTATGGGTAGGGGACGAGCAGTACTTC. The encoded protein is CASSLWVGDEQYF.

Written as DNA, the CDR3 is TGCAGCGTCACCAAGAGGGCTAGCGAGTCAGATACGCAGTATTTT. Translating gives CSVTKRASESDTQYF. The chain couples TRBV29-1 to TRBJ2-3, with D possibly matching TRBD2 (6 bases). Trimming removed 6 bases at V and 4 bases at J, with 20 bases between. This CDR3 is 15 amino acids long. Per germline, CDR1 SQVTM and CDR2 ANQGSEA.

V and J are TRBV20-1 and TRBJ2-3; no firm D call. The CDR3 is 13 residues long. Germline values: CDR1 DFQATT, CDR2 SNEGSKA (reference sequence). The CDR3 DNA sequence: TGCAGCGGCCAGACCTGGAGTGCAGATACGCAGTATTTT. Translating gives CSGQTWSADTQYF.

The chain recombines TRBV4-2 with TRBJ2-7; 7 bases line up with TRBD1. The CDR3 is 15 amino acids. Trimming removed 0 bases from V and 0 bases from J; junction bases left unmatched: 2. The germline CDR1 and CDR2 sequences are LGHNA and YNFKEQ. In nucleotides, the CDR3 is TGTGCCAGCAGCCAAGAAGGGGGCCCCTCCTACGAGCAGTACTTC. It specifies CASSQEGGPSYEQYF.

This clonotype was recorded a few times. J is TRBJ2-7 and V is TRBV29-1; the D gene could be TRBD1 or TRBD2 (5 bases each). Between the trimmed V and J ends, which lost 4 bases and 5 bases, there was a span of 12 bases. This CDR3 is 12 amino acids long. From germline, CDR1 is SQVTM and CDR2 ANQGSEA. In nucleotides, the CDR3 is TGCAGCGTTGTGCGAGGGACCCACGAGCAGTACTTC. This translates into CSVVRGTHEQYF.

The chain is built from TRBV12-3 or TRBV12-4 and TRBJ2-1, with no clear D. V lost 6 bases, J lost 2 bases, and 11 bases lay in between. The CDR3 is 14 residues long. The CDR3 loop is CASSPRRAYNEQFF. The CDR3 DNA is TGTGCCAGCAGCCCCCGCCGGGCCTACAATGAGCAGTTCTTC.

The rearrangement joins TRBV7-3 to TRBJ2-1; TRBD2 aligns across 8 bases. Germline V gives CDR1 SGHTA, CDR2 FQGTGA. This CDR3 is 15 amino acids long. J lost 5 bases, V lost 6 bases, and 9 bases had no gene match. This chain's CDR3 is CASRFPGGGHNEQFF. CDR3 nucleotides: TGTGCCAGCAGGTTTCCGGGAGGGGGGCACAATGAGCAGTTCTTC.

This clonotype has only a few counts. The chain joins TRBV29-1 to TRBJ2-3; TRBD2 matches 11 bases. Germline lookup yields CDR1 SQVTM and CDR2 ANQGSEA. Trimming at V came to 4 bases and at J to 6 bases, leaving 6 bases not matched to a gene. This CDR3 spans 14 amino acids. The CDR3 region is CSVVTSGRGDTQYF. The DNA for the CDR3 is TGCAGCGTTGTTACTAGCGGGAGAGGGGATACGCAGTATTTT.

The chain carries TRBV6-5 and TRBJ2-1; 10 nucleotides match TRBD1. The CDR3 runs to 21 residues. V trimming: 0 bases; J trimming: 4 bases; junction bases outside the gene matches: 18. Germline lookup yields CDR1 MNHEY and CDR2 SVGAGI. Here the CDR3 reads CASSYSGTGVVAGLAYNEQFF. CDR3 coding DNA: TGTGCCAGCAGTTACTCTGGGACAGGGGTAGTGGCAGGACTAGCATACAATGAGCAGTTCTTC.

This clonotype was seen only a few times. The V call is TRBV6-5, the J call TRBJ2-7, with 12 bases aligning to TRBD2. The CDR3 covers 21 residues. The V segment lost 0 bases and the J segment 0 bases; nucleotides outside the gene matches: 15. Germline CDR1 and CDR2: MNHEY and SVGAGI. The DNA of the CDR3 is TGTGCCAGCAGTTACTCCCGGGGACGGGGACTAGCGGGTTCGTTCTCCTACGAGCAGTACTTC. Its translation: CASSYSRGRGLAGSFSYEQYF.

This clonotype was observed a handful of times. J is TRBJ1-2 and V is TRBV25-1, with D perhaps matching TRBD1 (5 bases). CDR3 size: 13 residues. Germline lookup yields CDR1 MGHDK and CDR2 SYGVNS. Trimming left V 3 bases short and J 3 bases short, with 8 bases between. The CDR3 is CASSEVGDYGYTF. The DNA of the CDR3 is TGTGCCAGCAGTGAGGTGGGGGACTATGGCTACACCTTC.

This clonotype was counted once. The chain links TRBV13 to TRBJ2-3, with a weak D call TRBD2 (5 bases). Trimming took off 6 bases at V and 0 bases at J, with 16 bases between the two ends. CDR3 length equals 16 residues. Looked up from germline, CDR1 is PRHDT and CDR2 is FYEKMQ (reference sequence). CDR3 sequence: CASRAEGPSSTDTQYF. CDR3 in DNA: TGTGCCAGCAGAGCCGAGGGCCCCTCTAGCACAGATACGCAGTATTTT.

This clonotype came up a few times. The V call is TRBV12-3 or TRBV12-4, the J call TRBJ2-5, with unresolved D. The CDR3 contains 12 residues. V lost 3 bases to trimming and J lost 0 bases, with 2 bases between them. The CDR3 loop reads CASSFYQETQYF. The CDR3, as DNA: TGTGCCAGCAGTTTCTACCAAGAGACCCAGTACTTC.

This rearrangement joins TRBV28 to TRBJ1-2; D call uncertain. Between the trimmed V and J ends, which lost 3 bases and 2 bases, there was a span of 10 bases. This CDR3 comprises 14 residues. CDR1 is MDHEN and CDR2 is SYDVKM in the germline V gene. CDR3 nucleotides: TGTGCCAGCAGTTTTGGGCAGACGAACTATGGCTACACCTTC. It is translated as CASSFGQTNYGYTF.